The 28 T cell receptor beta chains reported below all come from one sample, sequenced in a study of Ad26.COV2.S vaccination and SARS-CoV-2 variants. Using immunoSEQ multiplex PCR, the repertoire was profiled, and TCRdb retains in-frame clones only, with some absent. Of almost 400,000 clones listed, over 75% were seen once; the top ten hold under 2%. Sample treatment: around 19 received Ad26.COV2.S at low or high dose, single or two shots; 5 received placebo; per-sample allocation not given. Day 63 following the first vaccine or placebo injection was when the samples were taken. The specimen comprised peripheral blood, sampled in a trial of Ad26.COV2.S vaccine versus placebo. The receptors here all came from a person aged 18-65 years who received the Ad26.COV2.S COVID-19 vaccine or a placebo.

CDR3 residues: CASSQDPGDTEAFF. For the CDR3, the DNA is TGTGCCAGCAGCCAAGATCCAGGGGACACTGAAGCTTTCTTT. This chain uses TRBV3-1 (or the pseudogene TRBV3-2) with TRBJ1-1; D is perhaps TRBD1 (6 bases). Germline-derived CDR1 and CDR2 are LGHDT and YNNKEL (reference sequence). V was trimmed by 0 bases and J by 3 bases, leaving 8 bases between them. The CDR3 totals 14 residues.

This chain uses TRBV6-4 with TRBJ2-1; no firm D call. The germline gives CDR1 MRHNA, CDR2 SNTAGT. CDR3 size: 12 residues. Between the trimmed V and J ends, which lost 10 bases and 9 bases, there was a span of 16 bases. The CDR3 loop reads CATPGLDCEQFF. Written as DNA, the CDR3 is TGTGCCACCCCGGGCCTGGATTGTGAGCAGTTCTTC.

This clone occurred once. The J gene is TRBJ2-7, the V gene TRBV29-1; TRBD2 matches at 9 bases. From germline, CDR1 is SQVTM and CDR2 ANQGSEA. Trimming cost V 4 bases and J 2 bases; bases outside gene matches: 9. This CDR3 has 15 residues. The CDR3 bases are TGCAGCGTTGCCTTAGCGGGAGTCAGGACCTACGAGCAGTACTTC. Its translation: CSVALAGVRTYEQYF.

The chain recombines TRBV19 with TRBJ1-2, with unresolved D. V was pared by 3 bases and J by 6 bases, with 14 bases between. CDR3 size: 14 residues. Germline-derived CDR1 and CDR2 are LNHDA and SQIVND (reference sequence). This CDR3 reads CASSMPHGQHGYTF. As DNA, the CDR3 is TGTGCCAGTAGTATGCCCCACGGGCAGCATGGCTACACCTTC. Full variable domain (outside the CDR3, taken from reference TRBV19 and TRBJ1-2): DGGITQSPKYLFRKEGQNVTLSCEQNLNHDAMYWYRQDPGQGLRLIYYSQIVNDFQKGDIAEGYSVSREKKESFPLTVTSAQKNPTAFYLCASSMPHGQHGYTFGSGTRLTVV.

The CDR3 loop reads CASRIYNEQFF. CDR3 bases: TGTGCCAGCCGGATATACAATGAGCAGTTCTTC. The chain employs TRBV5-5 and TRBJ2-1; D ambiguous. This CDR3 comprises 11 residues. Germline assignment: CDR1 SGHKS and CDR2 YYEKEE (reference sequence). Trimming took 7 bases from V and 4 from J, leaving 6 bases between them.

This clone was detected once. The chain joins TRBV5-1 to TRBJ2-5; 15 bases align to TRBD2. CDR1 is SGHRS, CDR2 YFSETQ, per germline. This CDR3 has 17 amino acids. V was clipped by 4 bases and J by 5 bases; unmatched bases: 9. CDR3 DNA sequence: TGCGCCAGCAGCAGCGGACTAGCGGGAGGGCCGGGCGAGACCCAGTACTTC. It translates to CASSSGLAGGPGETQYF.

The V call is TRBV5-1, the J call TRBJ2-3; 7 nucleotides line up with TRBD2. J was trimmed by 7 bases and V by 4 bases; bases with no gene match: 9. The CDR3 loop spans 14 amino acids. Per the germline V gene, CDR1 is SGHRS and CDR2 is YFSETQ. The DNA of the CDR3 is TGCGCCAGCAGCCAGCCGGGAGGCACGAATACGCAGTATTTT. Its protein is CASSQPGGTNTQYF.

The chain combines TRBV2 with TRBJ1-3; tentative D call: TRBD1 (6 bases). In germline, CDR1 is SNHLY, CDR2 FYNNEI. Trimming stripped 5 bases from V and 2 bases from J, with 13 bases between. The CDR3 has 15 amino acids. This CDR3 is CASSLQGVAGNTIYF. CDR3 sequence (DNA): TGTGCCAGCAGTCTACAGGGAGTTGCTGGAAACACCATATATTTT.

The chain combines TRBV11-3 with TRBJ2-5; D remains ambiguous. CDR3 size: 15 residues. Germline-derived CDR1 and CDR2 are SGHNT and YENEEA. Trimming shortened V by 5 bases and J by 5 bases, and 18 bases separated the two germline ends. The CDR3 loop reads CASSPRRPLGETQYF. CDR3 bases: TGTGCCAGCAGCCCACGCAGGCCCCTCGGCGAGACCCAGTACTTC.

The genes are TRBV6-1 and TRBJ1-1; no clear D gene. This CDR3 spans 13 amino acids. From germline, CDR1 is MNHNS and CDR2 SASEGT. Between the trimmed V and J ends, which lost 3 bases and 1 base, there was a span of 6 bases. CDR3 in DNA: TGTGCCAGCAGTGACCCCGGGAACACTGAAGCTTTCTTT. Its protein is CASSDPGNTEAFF.

The chain has TRBV12-3 or TRBV12-4 and TRBJ1-2; D ambiguous. Trimming removed 2 bases from V and 4 bases from J, with 5 bases in between. The CDR3 has 12 residues. The chain's CDR3 is CASSLSSYGYTF. The CDR3 nucleotides are TGTGCCAGCAGTTTATCTAGCTATGGCTACACCTTC.

The sample holds a few counts of this clone. The CDR3 nucleotides are TGTGCCAGCTCACCACCGCACGGTTCTGGCTACACCTTC. Protein product: CASSPPHGSGYTF. This chain uses TRBV18 with TRBJ1-2; D is undetermined. Germline V lookup: CDR1 KGHSH, CDR2 LQKENI. The V gene lost 0 bases and the J gene lost 7 bases, with 9 bases spanning the gap. CDR3 length: 13 amino acids.

The chain couples TRBV6-5 to TRBJ2-7, with TRBD2 as a possible D gene (5 bases). The CDR3 loop spans 14 amino acids. Trimming took 3 bases from V and 2 from J, leaving 11 bases between them. Germline loops: CDR1 MNHEY, CDR2 SVGAGI. This chain's CDR3 is CASSYSAEAYEQYF. In DNA, the CDR3 is TGTGCCAGCAGTTATTCCGCGGAGGCCTACGAGCAGTACTTC.

The chain employs TRBV30 and TRBJ1-2, with D possibly being TRBD1 (5 bases). Germline CDR1 is GTSNPN and CDR2 is SVGIG (reference sequence). This CDR3 region has 15 residues. Trimming shortened V by 0 bases and J by 2 bases, and 13 bases separated the two germline ends. CDR3 coding DNA: TGTGCCTGGAGTGTAAAGGGACCGGGGAACTATGGCTACACCTTC. Encoded protein: CAWSVKGPGNYGYTF.

This chain links TRBV5-4 with TRBJ2-1, with 11 bases fitting TRBD2. Germline V gene sequence: CDR1 SGHNT, CDR2 YYREEE (reference sequence). CDR3 size: 15 residues. V was pared by 4 bases and J by 6 bases, with 6 bases of the junction left unmatched. DNA of the CDR3: TGTGCCAGCAGCGGGACCGGGACTAGCGGCAATGAGCAGTTCTTC. Residues: CASSGTGTSGNEQFF.

The chain has TRBV6-5 and TRBJ2-7, with a weak D call TRBD1 (6 bases). Between the trimmed V and J ends, which lost 8 bases and 2 bases, there was a span of 16 bases. The germline gives CDR1 MNHEY, CDR2 SVGAGI. The CDR3 is 14 residues long. CDR3 bases: TGTGCCAGCGCGTTGGGGGCTAGCACCTACGAGCAGTACTTC. Its translation: CASALGASTYEQYF.

This rearrangement joins TRBV10-1 to TRBJ2-2; 7 nucleotides match TRBD2. The CDR3 is made up of 16 amino acids. Trimming removed 3 bases from V and 2 bases from J; junction bases left unmatched: 6. Germline V gene lookup returns CDR1 WNHNN and CDR2 SYGVQD (reference sequence). The CDR3 nucleotides are TGCGCCAGCAGTGAAAGGTGGGACTACAACACCGGGGAGCTGTTTTTT. Protein: CASSERWDYNTGELFF.

The chain has TRBV9 and TRBJ1-1, with 9 positions matching TRBD1. Germline CDR1 reads SGDLS; CDR2 reads YYNGEE. J lost 1 base, V lost 2 bases, and 3 bases had no gene match. The CDR3 covers 15 residues. The CDR3 DNA reads TGTGCCAGCAGCGTCGGGACAGGGAGGAACACTGAAGCTTTCTTT. Its translation: CASSVGTGRNTEAFF.

The chain combines TRBV27 with TRBJ2-3; 15 bases agree with TRBD2. The CDR3 spans 20 residues. Trimming at V came to 2 bases and at J to 2 bases, leaving 11 bases not matched to a gene. The germline V gene has CDR1 MNHEY and CDR2 SMNVEV (reference sequence). CDR3: CASSLGSVGLAGGATDTQYF. Here the CDR3 DNA reads TGTGCCAGCAGTTTAGGGTCTGTTGGACTAGCGGGGGGGGCCACAGATACGCAGTATTTT.

This chain links TRBV19 with TRBJ2-5; possibly TRBD1 for D (7 bases). CDR1 and CDR2 (germline): LNHDA, SQIVND (reference sequence). V was trimmed by 9 bases and J by 2 bases, leaving 22 bases between them. The CDR3 contains 16 residues. CDR3 sequence (DNA): TGTGCCAGCTCTACCGTCGGCAGGGGGGTACAAGAGACCCAGTACTTC. Protein sequence: CASSTVGRGVQETQYF. Using reference TRBV19 and TRBJ2-5 for the parts outside the CDR3, the full variable domain is DGGITQSPKYLFRKEGQNVTLSCEQNLNHDAMYWYRQDPGQGLRLIYYSQIVNDFQKGDIAEGYSVSREKKESFPLTVTSAQKNPTAFYLCASSTVGRGVQETQYFGPGTRLLVL.

This rearrangement joins TRBV7-3 to TRBJ2-1, with D possibly TRBD2 on 6 matching bases. CDR3 length: 16 amino acids. The germline CDR1 and CDR2 sequences are SGHTA and FQGTGA. The V end was cut by 5 bases, the J end by 3 bases, with 17 bases between. CDR3 residues: CASSPTLVGGYNEQFF. The DNA for the CDR3 is TGTGCCAGCAGCCCCACTTTGGTGGGAGGCTACAATGAGCAGTTCTTC. Full variable domain (missing parts from reference TRBV7-3 and TRBJ2-1): GAGVSQTPSNKVTEKGKYVELRCDPISGHTALYWYRQSLGQGPEFLIYFQGTGAADDSGLPNDRFFAVRPEGSVSTLKIQRTERGDSAVYLCASSPTLVGGYNEQFFGPGTRLTVL.

The J gene is TRBJ2-7, the V gene TRBV10-3; no clear D gene. Trimming stripped 8 bases from V and 0 bases from J, with 8 bases between. Germline lookup yields CDR1 ENHRY and CDR2 SYGVKD. The CDR3 runs 12 residues. The CDR3 spells CAIGSSSYEQYF. The DNA of the CDR3 is TGTGCCATCGGGTCGAGCTCCTACGAGCAGTACTTC.

V gene TRBV28 combines with J gene TRBJ1-1, with D maybe TRBD1 (6 bases). The germline V and J ends were trimmed by 3 bases and 4 bases, with 9 bases remaining between them. The CDR3 consists of 13 residues. The germline CDR1 and CDR2 sequences are MDHEN and SYDVKM. The DNA of the CDR3 is TGTGCCAGCAGTTTTGGCAGGGGCACTGAAGCTTTCTTT. Amino acids: CASSFGRGTEAFF.

The gene calls are TRBV28 and TRBJ2-5; 10 bases align to TRBD1. Germline CDR1 reads MDHEN; CDR2 reads SYDVKM. The CDR3 extends over 15 amino acids. V lost 6 bases, J lost 4 bases, and 8 bases stayed unmatched. The CDR3 protein is CASRPTGGGGETQYF. CDR3 sequence (DNA): TGTGCCAGCAGACCGACAGGGGGCGGGGGAGAGACCCAGTACTTC.

The chain combines TRBV14 with TRBJ2-2; D not resolved. The V end was cut by 5 bases, the J end by 8 bases, with 9 bases between. CDR3 size: 12 residues. Germline V gene data show CDR1 as SGHDN and CDR2 as FVKESK. The CDR3 spells CASSTVLGELFF. Here the CDR3 DNA reads TGTGCCAGCAGCACGGTTCTTGGGGAGCTGTTTTTT.

This clone was counted a few times. The chain joins TRBV11-2 to TRBJ2-1, with a possible D match to TRBD2 (6 bases). CDR1 is SGHAT, CDR2 FQNNGV, per germline. This CDR3 is 16 amino acids long. V was trimmed by 2 bases and J by 4 bases, leaving 15 bases between them. The CDR3 DNA is TGTGCCAGCAGCTTAATGAGTCTAGCGAAGTACAATGAGCAGTTCTTC. It yields the protein CASSLMSLAKYNEQFF.

The chain employs TRBV2 and TRBJ2-1; tentatively, D is TRBD1 (5 bases). V lost 8 bases and J lost 4, with 18 bases in between. Germline V gene sequence: CDR1 SNHLY, CDR2 FYNNEI. The CDR3 sequence is 15 residues long. This CDR3 is CASSPRARTYNEQFF. CDR3 sequence (DNA): TGTGCCAGCTCACCTCGGGCGAGGACATACAATGAGCAGTTCTTC.

The chain couples TRBV27 to TRBJ1-2; D unresolved. Germline values: CDR1 MNHEY, CDR2 SMNVEV (reference sequence). CDR3 length equals 13 residues. V lost 0 bases and J 5 bases, leaving 7 bases between the germline ends. The CDR3 reads CASSLSGSYGYTF. In nucleotides, the CDR3 is TGTGCCAGCAGTTTATCTGGGAGTTATGGCTACACCTTC.